This T cell receptor beta chain was obtained from a study of breast tumors, draining lymph nodes, adjacent tissues. The study's findings and limits: Compared with lymph nodes, tumors were less diverse; compared with nontumor tissue, more.

Samples came from axillary lymph nodes draining the breast cancer. Remarks on this clonotype: Its antigen is currently unknown. This could be a read error, since a much larger clone is one nucleotide away.

CDR1 is SGDLS and CDR2 is YYNGEE in the germline V gene. The CDR3 is 17 amino acids. TCRdb used MiXCR to reprocess the multiplex PCR reads, holding one entry per CDR3 protein. The repertoire holds a few hundred thousand distinct CDR3 sequences, with under 40% as singletons. This rearrangement joins TRBV9 to TRBJ2-1; a weak D match, TRBD2 (5 bases). This sequence originates from a female donor with breast cancer. Some clones in this sample may be carry-over from other donors' samples. The sample consisted of axillary lymph node tissue. CDR3 coding DNA: TGCGCCAGCAGCTTCGGGGAGCGACCCCCAAAATACAATGAGCAGTTCTTC. Encoded protein: CASSFGERPPKYNEQFF.